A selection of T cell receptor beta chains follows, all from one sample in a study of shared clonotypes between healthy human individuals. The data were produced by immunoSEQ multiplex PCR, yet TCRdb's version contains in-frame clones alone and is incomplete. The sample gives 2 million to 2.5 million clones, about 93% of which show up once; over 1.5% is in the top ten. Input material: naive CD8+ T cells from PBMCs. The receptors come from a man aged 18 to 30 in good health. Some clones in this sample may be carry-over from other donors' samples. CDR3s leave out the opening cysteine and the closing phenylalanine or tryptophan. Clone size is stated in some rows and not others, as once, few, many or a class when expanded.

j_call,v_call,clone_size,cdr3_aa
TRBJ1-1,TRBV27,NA,ATSRPGGVTEAF
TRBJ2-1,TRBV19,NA,ASKSEYNEQF
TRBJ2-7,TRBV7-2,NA,ASSLGQGGVYEQY
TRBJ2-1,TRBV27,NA,ASSTQLADFYNEQF
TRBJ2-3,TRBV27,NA,AAAQREKADTQY
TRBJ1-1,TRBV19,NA,ASSIGAGLDGAF
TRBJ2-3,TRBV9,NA,ASSLTSGTDTQY
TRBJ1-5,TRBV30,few,AWSDRDRVQPQH
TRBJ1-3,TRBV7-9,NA,ASSLGVTSGNTIY
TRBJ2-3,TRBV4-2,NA,ASSLNDGSTDTQY
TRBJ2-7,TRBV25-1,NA,ASREFGTGGYEQY
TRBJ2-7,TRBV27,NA,ASSPRTGYYEQY
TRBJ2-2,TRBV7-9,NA,ASSFGGTGELF
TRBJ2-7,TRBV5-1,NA,ASSKDSYEQY
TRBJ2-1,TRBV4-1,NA,ASSQERTSSAYNEQF
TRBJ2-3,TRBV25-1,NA,ASSEYLASTDTQY
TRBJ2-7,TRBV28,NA,ASKISGTSGRGPYEQY
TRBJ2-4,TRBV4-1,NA,ASSQVVGGRGAKNIQY
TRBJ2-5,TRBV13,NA,ASSMRLAGGLHAGETQY
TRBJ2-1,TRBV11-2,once,ASSQTYEQF
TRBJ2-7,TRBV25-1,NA,ASSELGQGNEQY
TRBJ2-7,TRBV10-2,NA,ASRGQRGPGAYEQY
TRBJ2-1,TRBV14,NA,ASSQEESYNEQF
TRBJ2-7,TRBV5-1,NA,ASSLATGAYEQY
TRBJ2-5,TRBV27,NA,ASSLFPSGGETQY
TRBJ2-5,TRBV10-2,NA,ASSDIAGVLETQY
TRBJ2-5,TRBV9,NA,ASSVAPGRAETQY
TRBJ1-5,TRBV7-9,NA,ASSPSQGQPQH
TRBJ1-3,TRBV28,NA,ASSLEGGLSTGNTIY
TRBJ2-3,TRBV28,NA,ASSPGFGVGREGDTQY
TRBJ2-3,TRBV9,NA,ASSLRGIAGRTDTQY